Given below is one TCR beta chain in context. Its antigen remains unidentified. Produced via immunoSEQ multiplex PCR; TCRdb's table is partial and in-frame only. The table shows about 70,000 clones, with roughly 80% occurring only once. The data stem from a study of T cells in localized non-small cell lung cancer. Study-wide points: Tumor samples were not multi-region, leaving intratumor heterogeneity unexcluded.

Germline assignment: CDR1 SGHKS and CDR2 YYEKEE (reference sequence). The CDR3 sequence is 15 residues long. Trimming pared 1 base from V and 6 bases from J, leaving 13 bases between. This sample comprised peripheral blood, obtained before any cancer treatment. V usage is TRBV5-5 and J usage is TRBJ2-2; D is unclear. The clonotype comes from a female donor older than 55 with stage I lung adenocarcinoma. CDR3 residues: CASSLRFLVAGELFF. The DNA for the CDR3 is TGTGCCAGCAGCTTGAGGTTCCTGGTGGCCGGGGAGCTGTTTTTT.